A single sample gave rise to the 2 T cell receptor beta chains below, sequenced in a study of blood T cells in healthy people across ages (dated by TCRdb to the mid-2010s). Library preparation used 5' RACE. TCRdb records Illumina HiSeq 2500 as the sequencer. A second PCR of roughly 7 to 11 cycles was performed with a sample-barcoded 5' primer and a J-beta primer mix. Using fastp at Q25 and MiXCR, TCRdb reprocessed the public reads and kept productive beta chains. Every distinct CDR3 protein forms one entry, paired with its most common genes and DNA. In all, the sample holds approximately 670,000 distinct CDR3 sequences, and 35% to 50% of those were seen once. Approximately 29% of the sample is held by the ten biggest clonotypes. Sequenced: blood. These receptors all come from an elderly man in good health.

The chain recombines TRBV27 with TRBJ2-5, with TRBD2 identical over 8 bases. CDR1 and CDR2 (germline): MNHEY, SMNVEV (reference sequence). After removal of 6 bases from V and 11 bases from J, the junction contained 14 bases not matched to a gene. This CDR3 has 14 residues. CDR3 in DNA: TGTGCCAGCAGCGGACTAGCCCATTACAATGAGCAGTACTTC. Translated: CASSGLAHYNEQYF.

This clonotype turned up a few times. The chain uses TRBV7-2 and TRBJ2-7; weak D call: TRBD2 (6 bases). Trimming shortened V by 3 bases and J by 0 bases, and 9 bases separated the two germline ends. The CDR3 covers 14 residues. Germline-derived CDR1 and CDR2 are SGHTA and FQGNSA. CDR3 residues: CASSFGTVSYEQYF. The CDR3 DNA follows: TGTGCCAGCAGCTTTGGGACTGTCTCCTACGAGCAGTACTTC. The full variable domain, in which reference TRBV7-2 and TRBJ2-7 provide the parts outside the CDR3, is GAGVSQSPSNKVTEKGKDVELRCDPISGHTALYWYRQSLGQGLEFLIYFQGNSAPDKSGLPSDRFSAERTGGSVSTLTIQRTQQEDSAVYLCASSFGTVSYEQYFGPGTRLTVT.